A single sample gave rise to the 17 T cell receptor beta chains below, sequenced in a study of control samples from healthy donors and cancer patients. Sequenced by immunoSEQ multiplex PCR; TCRdb stores in-frame clones only, minus some. The profile shows roughly 120,000 clones, approximately 94% of them singletons. The material sequenced was PBMCs. The receptors shown here come from a man aged 45 to 65 with head and neck cancer.

V gene TRBV12-3 or TRBV12-4 combines with J gene TRBJ1-1; D may be TRBD1 (5 bases). V dropped 6 bases and J dropped 4 bases, with 9 bases sitting between them. This CDR3 spans 12 amino acids. The chain's CDR3 is CASSDSPTEAFF. As DNA, the CDR3 is TGTGCCAGCAGCGACAGTCCCACTGAAGCTTTCTTT.

The J gene is TRBJ2-7, the V gene TRBV11-2, with D uncertain. The germline V gene encodes CDR1 SGHAT and CDR2 FQNNGV. V lost 4 bases and J lost 0, with 7 bases in between. This CDR3 has 13 residues. The CDR3 sequence: CASSSKGSYEQYF. The CDR3 DNA reads TGTGCCAGCAGCTCCAAGGGCTCCTACGAGCAGTACTTC. The complete variable domain, with remaining parts taken from reference TRBV11-2 and TRBJ2-7, reads EAGVAQSPRYKIIEKRQSVAFWCNPISGHATLYWYQQILGQGPKLLIQFQNNGVVDDSQLPKDRFSAERLKGVDSTLKIQPAKLEDSAVYLCASSSKGSYEQYFGPGTRLTVT.

This chain joins TRBV11-2 and TRBJ2-7; D gene ambiguous. The CDR3 extends over 11 amino acids. V dropped 5 bases and J dropped 12 bases, with 14 bases sitting between them. Germline CDR1 and CDR2: SGHAT and FQNNGV. The CDR3: CASSETGQWYF. The CDR3 nucleotides read TGTGCCAGCAGCGAGACGGGTCAATGGTACTTC.

The chain combines TRBV9 with TRBJ2-2, with D unresolved. Germline assignment: CDR1 SGDLS and CDR2 YYNGEE. The length of the CDR3 is 14 residues. V shed 3 bases and J shed 4 bases, with 10 bases lying between them. The CDR3 DNA reads as TGTGCCAGCAGCGCGCACCCAGGCACCGGGGAGCTGTTTTTT. This codes for CASSAHPGTGELFF.

The chain carries TRBV7-9 and TRBJ1-2, with D tentatively TRBD1 (6 bases). This CDR3 region has 14 residues. CDR1 is SEHNR and CDR2 is FQNEAQ in the germline V gene (reference sequence). Trimming cost V 2 bases and J 8 bases, with 15 bases left between them. The CDR3 is CASSLYRAAEGYTF. The CDR3 bases are TGTGCCAGCAGCTTATACAGGGCTGCTGAAGGCTACACCTTC.

The V gene is TRBV6-2 or TRBV6-3, the J gene TRBJ2-7; TRBD2 matches at 8 bases. This CDR3 is built from 15 residues. Trimming at V came to 6 bases and at J to 2 bases, leaving 9 bases not matched to a gene. The germline gives CDR1 MNHEY, CDR2 SVGEGT. Written as DNA, the CDR3 is TGTGCCAGCAGCTTCCGACTAGCGCGCCCCTACGAGCAGTACTTC. Its protein product is CASSFRLARPYEQYF.

The genes are TRBV4-3 and TRBJ1-1; the D is unclear. The V gene lost 0 bases and the J gene lost 0 bases, with 11 bases spanning the gap. This CDR3 region has 16 residues. Germline V gene data show CDR1 as LGHNA and CDR2 as YSLEER. CDR3 nucleotide sequence: TGCGCCAGCAGCCAAGATTTGGGCAGTCTGAACACTGAAGCTTTCTTT. Amino acids: CASSQDLGSLNTEAFF.

The gene calls are TRBV11-2 and TRBJ1-5; D ambiguous. The length of the CDR3 is 15 residues. The germline CDR1 and CDR2 sequences are SGHAT and FQNNGV. Trimming cost V 1 base and J 4 bases, with 11 bases left between them. The CDR3 nucleotides are TGTGCCAGCAGCTTAGGCCCTGTCCCTAATCAGCCCCAGCATTTT. Its translation: CASSLGPVPNQPQHF.

This chain joins TRBV9 and TRBJ2-3; D remains ambiguous. The V and J ends lost 0 bases and 4 bases respectively, with 15 bases between them. CDR3 length: 16 residues. Germline CDR1 reads SGDLS; CDR2 reads YYNGEE. The CDR3 reads CASSVAPKGRADTQYF. The CDR3 DNA reads TGTGCCAGCAGCGTAGCTCCGAAGGGCCGGGCAGATACGCAGTATTTT.

The DNA for the CDR3 is TGTGCCACCAGTGCTGACGGCTATGGCTACACCTTC. Encoded protein: CATSADGYGYTF. The rearrangement links TRBV24-1 to TRBJ1-2, with D unclear. Germline-derived CDR1 and CDR2 are KGHDR and SFDVKD. The germline V and J ends were trimmed by 5 bases and 4 bases, with 7 bases remaining between them. The CDR3 is 12 residues long.

The chain has TRBV30 and TRBJ1-5, with D tentatively TRBD1 (6 bases). The CDR3 is 17 amino acids. With 3 bases removed from V and 3 bases from J, the gap between germline ends came to 21 bases. Germline V gives CDR1 GTSNPN, CDR2 SVGIG (reference sequence). CDR3 DNA: TGTGCCTGGAGGGTACGGGGGAGGGGGTGGAACAATCAGCCCCAGCATTTT. Translated, it gives CAWRVRGRGWNNQPQHF.

The genes are TRBV28 and TRBJ2-7; 8 bases agree with TRBD1. V gave up 4 bases and J gave up 6 bases; unmatched junction bases: 8. Germline CDR1 and CDR2: MDHEN and SYDVKM. The CDR3 loop spans 14 amino acids. The CDR3 protein is CASSSPDRVTEQYF. The CDR3 coding sequence is TGTGCCAGCAGTTCCCCGGACAGGGTTACCGAGCAGTACTTC.

V usage is TRBV9 and J usage is TRBJ2-7; no clear D gene. Germline values: CDR1 SGDLS, CDR2 YYNGEE. CDR3 length: 12 residues. Trimming removed 4 bases from V and 5 bases from J, with 10 bases in between. CDR3 nucleotides: TGTGCCAGCAGCTCCAGTGCCCACGAGCAGTACTTC. Protein product: CASSSSAHEQYF.

The V call is TRBV30, the J call TRBJ1-5, with a tentative D call TRBD1 (6 bases). The CDR3 has 17 residues. The V and J ends lost 1 base and 0 bases respectively, with 16 bases between them. Germline V gene lookup returns CDR1 GTSNPN and CDR2 SVGIG (reference sequence). Here the CDR3 reads CAWSGGGPLPSNQPQHF. CDR3 nucleotides: TGTGCCTGGAGTGGGGGGGGGCCCCTCCCTAGCAATCAGCCCCAGCATTTT.

This rearrangement joins TRBV6-2 or TRBV6-3 to TRBJ2-7; D uncertain. This CDR3 spans 15 amino acids. Germline-derived CDR1 and CDR2 are MNHEY and SVGEGT. Between the trimmed V and J ends, which lost 0 bases and 4 bases, there was a span of 13 bases. The DNA of the CDR3 is TGTGCCAGCAGTTACTCGAGGCCAGTTCGGTACGAGCAGTACTTC. It codes for CASSYSRPVRYEQYF.

The V and J genes are TRBV5-4 and TRBJ2-7; D assignment may be TRBD1 or TRBD2 (5 bases each). Germline V lookup: CDR1 SGHNT, CDR2 YYREEE (reference sequence). This CDR3 spans 14 amino acids. V was cut by 3 bases and J by 3 bases, with 13 bases left in between. The CDR3, as DNA: TGTGCCAGCAGCTCCCGGGACGGGTACTACGAGCAGTACTTC. This codes for CASSSRDGYYEQYF.

The gene calls are TRBV7-9 and TRBJ1-4; 7 bases align to TRBD1. The trim removed 4 bases at V and 0 bases at J, leaving 11 bases unmatched. There are 18 residues in the CDR3. The germline V gene encodes CDR1 SEHNR and CDR2 FQNEAQ (reference sequence). DNA of the CDR3: TGTGCCAGCAGCTCGGACAGGTCGCATCGTACAACTAATGAAAAACTGTTTTTT. Encoded protein: CASSSDRSHRTTNEKLFF.